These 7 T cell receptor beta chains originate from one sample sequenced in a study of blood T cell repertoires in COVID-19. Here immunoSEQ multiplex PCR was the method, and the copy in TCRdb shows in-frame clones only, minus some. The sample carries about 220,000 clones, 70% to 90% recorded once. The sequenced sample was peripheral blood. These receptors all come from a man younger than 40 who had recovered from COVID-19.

CDR3 nucleotide sequence: TGTGCCAGCAGCTCACAGGGGGCGCCCTACAATGAGCAGTTCTTC. It encodes CASSSQGAPYNEQFF. The chain recombines TRBV11-3 with TRBJ2-1, with 9 bases matching TRBD1. V gave up 4 bases and J gave up 2 bases; unmatched junction bases: 3. The germline CDR1 and CDR2 sequences are SGHNT and YENEEA. The CDR3 loop spans 15 amino acids.

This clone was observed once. CDR3 protein: CASSPNGGQQEAFF. CDR3 in DNA: TGTGCCAGCAGCCCGAACGGCGGACAGCAAGAAGCTTTCTTT. This chain uses TRBV7-9 with TRBJ1-1; D might be TRBD1 (6 bases). Germline CDR1 SEHNR, CDR2 FQNEAQ (reference sequence). V was trimmed by 5 bases and J by 8 bases, leaving 18 bases between them. CDR3 length: 14 residues.

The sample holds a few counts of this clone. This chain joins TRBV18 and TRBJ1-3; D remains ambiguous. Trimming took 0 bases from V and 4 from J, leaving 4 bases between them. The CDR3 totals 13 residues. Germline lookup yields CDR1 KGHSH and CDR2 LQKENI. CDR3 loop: CASSPPSGNTIYF. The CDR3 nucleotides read TGTGCCAGCTCACCACCTTCAGGAAACACCATATATTTT.

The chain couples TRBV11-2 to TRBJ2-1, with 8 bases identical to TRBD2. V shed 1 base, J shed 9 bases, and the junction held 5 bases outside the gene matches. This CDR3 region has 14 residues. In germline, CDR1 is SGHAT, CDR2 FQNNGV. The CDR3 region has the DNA TGTGCCAGCAGCTTAGCCCGGGGGGGCCTTGAGCAGTTCTTC. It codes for CASSLARGGLEQFF.

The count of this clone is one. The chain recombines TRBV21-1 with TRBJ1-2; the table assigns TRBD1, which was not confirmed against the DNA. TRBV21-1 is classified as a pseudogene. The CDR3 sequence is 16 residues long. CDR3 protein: CASSKGGTANLVGYTF. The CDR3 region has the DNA TGTGCCAGCAGCAAAGGAGGGACAGCGAACCTAGTTGGCTACACCTTC.

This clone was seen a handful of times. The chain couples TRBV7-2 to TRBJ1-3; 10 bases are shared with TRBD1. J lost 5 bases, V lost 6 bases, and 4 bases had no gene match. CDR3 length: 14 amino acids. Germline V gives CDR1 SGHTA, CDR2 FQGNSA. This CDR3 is CASSPDRGRNTIYF. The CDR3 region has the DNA TGTGCCAGCAGTCCTGACAGGGGGCGAAACACCATATATTTT.

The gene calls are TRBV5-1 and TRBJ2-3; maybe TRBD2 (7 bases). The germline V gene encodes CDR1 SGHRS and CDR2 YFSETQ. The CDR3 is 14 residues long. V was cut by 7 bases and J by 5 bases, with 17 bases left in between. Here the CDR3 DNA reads TGCGCCAGCTCTAGGGGGGGGGACAAAGATACGCAGTATTTT. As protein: CASSRGGDKDTQYF.